This paragraph reports one T cell receptor beta chain. The source of the sample is a study of blood T cell repertoires in COVID-19. Sequenced by immunoSEQ multiplex PCR; TCRdb stores in-frame clones only, minus some. The sample records about 130,000 clones, more than 75% being singletons. Germline-derived CDR1 and CDR2 are SGHVS and FQNEAQ. V gave up 6 bases and J gave up 4 bases, with 12 bases separating them. This CDR3 is 13 amino acids long. This rearrangement joins TRBV7-8 to TRBJ1-2, with D maybe TRBD1 (5 bases). Sequencing was performed on peripheral blood. The sequence was collected from a man aged 55-75 years who had recovered from COVID-19. The CDR3 nucleotides read TGTGCCAGCAGTCCCACAGGTGGCTATGGCTACACCTTC. As protein: CASSPTGGYGYTF. The variable domain in full, completed from reference TRBV7-8 and TRBJ1-2, reads GAGVSQSPRYKVAKRGQDVALRCDPISGHVSLFWYQQALGQGPEFLTYFQNEAQLDKSGLPSDRFFAERPEGSVSTLKIQRTQQEDSAVYLCASSPTGGYGYTFGSGTRLTVV.